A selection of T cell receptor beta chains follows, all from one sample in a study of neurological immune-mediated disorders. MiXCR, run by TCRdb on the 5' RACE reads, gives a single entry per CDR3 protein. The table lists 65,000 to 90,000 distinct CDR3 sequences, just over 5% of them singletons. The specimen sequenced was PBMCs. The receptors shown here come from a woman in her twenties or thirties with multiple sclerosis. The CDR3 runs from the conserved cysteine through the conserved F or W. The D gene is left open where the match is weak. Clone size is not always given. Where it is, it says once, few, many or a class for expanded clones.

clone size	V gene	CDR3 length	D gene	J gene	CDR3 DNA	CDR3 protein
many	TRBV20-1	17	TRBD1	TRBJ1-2	TGCAGTGCTAGAGGGGTATCCAGGGACAGCCTTAACTATGGCTACACCTTC	CSARGVSRDSLNYGYTF
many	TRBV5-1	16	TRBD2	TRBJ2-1	TGCGCCAGCAGCCGGACGGGTAGCGGGACGGACAATGAGCAGTTCTTC	CASSRTGSGTDNEQFF
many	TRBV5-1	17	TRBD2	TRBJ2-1	TGCGCCAGCAGCTTAACCAACAGCGGGAGAGTCAGCAATGAGCAGTTCTTC	CASSLTNSGRVSNEQFF
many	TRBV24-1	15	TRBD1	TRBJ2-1	TGTGCCACCAGTGAACAGGGGGCGGCGGGCAATGAGCAGTTCTTC	CATSEQGAAGNEQFF
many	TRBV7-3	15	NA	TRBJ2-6	TGTGCCAGCAGCTTAGATACCTCTGGGGCCAACGTCCTGACTTTC	CASSLDTSGANVLTF
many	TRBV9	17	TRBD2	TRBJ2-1	TGTGCCAGCAGCGTAGGAGTACTAGCGGGAGTGGTGAATGAGCAGTTCTTC	CASSVGVLAGVVNEQFF
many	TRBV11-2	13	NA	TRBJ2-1	TGTGCCAGCAGCCCTTCGGGGGCAGGGAAGCAGTTCTTC	CASSPSGAGKQFF
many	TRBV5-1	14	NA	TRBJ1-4	TGCGCCAGCAGCTTGGGGTCGATTAATGAAAAACTGTTTTTT	CASSLGSINEKLFF
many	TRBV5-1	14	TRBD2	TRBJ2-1	TGCGCCAGCAGCGGCGGGAGGGGTTACAATGAGCAGTTCTTC	CASSGGRGYNEQFF
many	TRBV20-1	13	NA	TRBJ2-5	TGCAGTGCCGCCTATCCCGGGCGGGAGACCCAGTACTTC	CSAAYPGRETQYF
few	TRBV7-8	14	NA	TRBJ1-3	TGTGCCAGCAGCTTGGGGACGAGGGGAAACACCATATATTTT	CASSLGTRGNTIYF
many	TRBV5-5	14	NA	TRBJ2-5	TGTGCCAGCAGCTTGGTTAGGTACCAAGAGACCCAGTACTTC	CASSLVRYQETQYF
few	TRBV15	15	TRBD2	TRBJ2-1	TGTGCCACCAGCAGAGGAAGCGGGAGTTACAATGAGCAGTTCTTC	CATSRGSGSYNEQFF
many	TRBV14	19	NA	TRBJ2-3	TGTGCCAGCAGCCAAGTCTCCCCCGGACACCAAGTGCTCACAGATACGCAGTATTTT	CASSQVSPGHQVLTDTQYF
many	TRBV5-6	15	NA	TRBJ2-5	TGTGCCAGCAGCCCAGCCGCGCGGGGAGTGGAGACCCAGTACTTC	CASSPAARGVETQYF
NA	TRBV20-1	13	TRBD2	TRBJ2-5	TGCAGTGCTCCCGGGACTACCGGAGAGACCCAGTACTTC	CSAPGTTGETQYF